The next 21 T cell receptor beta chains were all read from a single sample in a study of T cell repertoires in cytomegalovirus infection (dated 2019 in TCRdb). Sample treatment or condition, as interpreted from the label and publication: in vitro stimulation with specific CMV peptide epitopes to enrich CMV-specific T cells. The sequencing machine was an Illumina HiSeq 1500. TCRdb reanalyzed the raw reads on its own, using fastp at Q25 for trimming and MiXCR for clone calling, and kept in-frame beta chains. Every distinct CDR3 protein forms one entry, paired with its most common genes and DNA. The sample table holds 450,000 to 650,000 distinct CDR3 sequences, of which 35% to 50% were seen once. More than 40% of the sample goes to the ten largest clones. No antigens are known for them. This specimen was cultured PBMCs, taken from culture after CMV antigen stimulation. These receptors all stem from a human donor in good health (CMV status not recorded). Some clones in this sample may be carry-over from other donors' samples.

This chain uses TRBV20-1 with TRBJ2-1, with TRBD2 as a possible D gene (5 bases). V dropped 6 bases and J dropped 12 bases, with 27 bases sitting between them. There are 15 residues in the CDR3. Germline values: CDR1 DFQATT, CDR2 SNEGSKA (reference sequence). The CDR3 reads CSAEPSSRRGERQFF. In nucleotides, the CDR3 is TGCAGTGCCGAGCCATCTAGCCGACGGGGTGAGCGGCAGTTCTTC.

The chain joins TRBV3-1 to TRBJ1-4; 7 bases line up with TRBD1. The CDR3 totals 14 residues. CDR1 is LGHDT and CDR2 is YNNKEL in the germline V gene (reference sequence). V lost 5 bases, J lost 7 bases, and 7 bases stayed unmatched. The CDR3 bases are TGTGCCAGCAGCTCGCGGGACAGAACTGAAAAACTGTTTTTT. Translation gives CASSSRDRTEKLFF.

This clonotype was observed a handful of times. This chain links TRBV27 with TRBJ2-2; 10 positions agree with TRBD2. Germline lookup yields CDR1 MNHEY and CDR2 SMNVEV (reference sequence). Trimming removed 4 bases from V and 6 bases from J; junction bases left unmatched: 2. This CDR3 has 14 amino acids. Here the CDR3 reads CASSWLAGAGELFF. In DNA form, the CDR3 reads TGTGCCAGCAGTTGGCTAGCGGGGGCCGGGGAGCTGTTTTTT.

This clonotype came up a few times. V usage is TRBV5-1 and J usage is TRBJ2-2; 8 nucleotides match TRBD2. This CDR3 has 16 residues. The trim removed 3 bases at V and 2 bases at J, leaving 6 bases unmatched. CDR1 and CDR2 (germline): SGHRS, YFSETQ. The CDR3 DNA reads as TGCGCCAGCAGCTACTTAGCGGGACTAAACACCGGGGAGCTGTTTTTT. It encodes CASSYLAGLNTGELFF.

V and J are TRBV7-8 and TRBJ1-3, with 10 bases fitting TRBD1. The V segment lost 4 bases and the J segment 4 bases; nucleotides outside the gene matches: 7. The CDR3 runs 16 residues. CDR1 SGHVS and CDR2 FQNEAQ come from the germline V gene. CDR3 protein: CASSYRDRGVGNTIYF. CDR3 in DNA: TGTGCCAGCAGCTACCGGGACAGGGGCGTAGGAAACACCATATATTTT.

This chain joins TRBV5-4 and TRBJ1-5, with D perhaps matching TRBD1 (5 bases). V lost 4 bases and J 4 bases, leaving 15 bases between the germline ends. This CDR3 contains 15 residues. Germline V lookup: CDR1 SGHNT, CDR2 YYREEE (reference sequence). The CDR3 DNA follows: TGTGCCAGCAGCCAGGGTTTAGAGAAGAATCAGCCCCAGCATTTT. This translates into CASSQGLEKNQPQHF.

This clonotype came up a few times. DNA of the CDR3: TGTGCCAGCAGCTTAGGAGACCTCTATGGCTACACCTTC. Its translation: CASSLGDLYGYTF. The rearrangement uses TRBV7-2 and TRBJ1-2; no clear D. CDR3 length: 13 residues. V lost 1 base to trimming and J lost 4 bases, with 7 bases between them. Germline V lookup: CDR1 SGHTA, CDR2 FQGNSA. Complete variable domain (other parts from reference TRBV7-2 and TRBJ1-2): GAGVSQSPSNKVTEKGKDVELRCDPISGHTALYWYRQSLGQGLEFLIYFQGNSAPDKSGLPSDRFSAERTGGSVSTLTIQRTQQEDSAVYLCASSLGDLYGYTFGSGTRLTVV.

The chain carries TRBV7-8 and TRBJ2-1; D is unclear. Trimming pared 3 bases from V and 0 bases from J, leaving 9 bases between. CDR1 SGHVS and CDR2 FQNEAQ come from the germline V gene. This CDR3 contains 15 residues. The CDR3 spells CASSFGRSSYNEQFF. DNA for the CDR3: TGTGCCAGCAGCTTTGGTCGCAGCTCCTACAATGAGCAGTTCTTC.

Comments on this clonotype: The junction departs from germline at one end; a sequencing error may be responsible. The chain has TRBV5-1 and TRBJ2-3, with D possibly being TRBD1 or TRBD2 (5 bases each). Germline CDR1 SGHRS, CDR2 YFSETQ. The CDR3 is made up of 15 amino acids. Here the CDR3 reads CASSLGTPGTDTQYF. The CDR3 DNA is TGCGCCAGCAGCCTGGGGACCCCCGGCACGGATACGCAGTATTTT.

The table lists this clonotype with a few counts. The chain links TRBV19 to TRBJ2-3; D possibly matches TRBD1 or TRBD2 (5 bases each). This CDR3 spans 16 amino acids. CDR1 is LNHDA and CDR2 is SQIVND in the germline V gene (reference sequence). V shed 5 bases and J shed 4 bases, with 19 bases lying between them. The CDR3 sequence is CASSGSGTPASDTQYF. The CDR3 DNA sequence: TGTGCCAGTAGTGGATCCGGGACCCCGGCATCAGATACGCAGTATTTT.

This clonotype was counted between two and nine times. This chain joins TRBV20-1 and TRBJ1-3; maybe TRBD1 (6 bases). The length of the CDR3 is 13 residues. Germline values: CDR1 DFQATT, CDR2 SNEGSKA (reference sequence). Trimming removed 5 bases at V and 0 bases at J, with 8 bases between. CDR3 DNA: TGCAGTGCTCTGGACAGCTCTGGAAACACCATATATTTT. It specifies CSALDSSGNTIYF.

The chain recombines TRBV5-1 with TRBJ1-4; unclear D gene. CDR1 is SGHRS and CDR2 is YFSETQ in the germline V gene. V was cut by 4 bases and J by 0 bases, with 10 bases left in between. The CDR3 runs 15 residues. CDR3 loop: CASSDTAATNEKLFF. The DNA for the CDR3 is TGCGCCAGCAGCGATACAGCCGCAACTAATGAAAAACTGTTTTTT.

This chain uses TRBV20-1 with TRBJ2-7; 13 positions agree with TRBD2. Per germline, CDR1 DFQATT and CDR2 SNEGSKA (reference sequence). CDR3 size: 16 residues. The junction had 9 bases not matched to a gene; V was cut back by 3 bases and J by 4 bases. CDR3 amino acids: CSASLGLAGEGYEQYF. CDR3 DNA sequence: TGCAGTGCTAGCCTCGGACTAGCGGGAGAAGGGTACGAGCAGTACTTC.

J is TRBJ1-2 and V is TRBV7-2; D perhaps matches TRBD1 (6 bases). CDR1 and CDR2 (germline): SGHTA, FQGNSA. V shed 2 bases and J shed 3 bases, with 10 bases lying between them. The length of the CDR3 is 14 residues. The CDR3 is CASSLQGYDYGYTF. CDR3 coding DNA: TGTGCCAGCAGCTTACAGGGGTATGACTATGGCTACACCTTC. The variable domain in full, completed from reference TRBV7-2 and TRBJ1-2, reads GAGVSQSPSNKVTEKGKDVELRCDPISGHTALYWYRQSLGQGLEFLIYFQGNSAPDKSGLPSDRFSAERTGGSVSTLTIQRTQQEDSAVYLCASSLQGYDYGYTFGSGTRLTVV.

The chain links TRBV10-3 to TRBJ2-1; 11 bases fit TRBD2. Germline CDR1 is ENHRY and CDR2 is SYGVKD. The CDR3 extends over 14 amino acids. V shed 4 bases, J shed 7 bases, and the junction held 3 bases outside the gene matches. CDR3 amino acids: CAISGLAGRNEQFF. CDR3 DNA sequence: TGTGCCATCAGTGGACTAGCGGGGCGAAATGAGCAGTTCTTC.

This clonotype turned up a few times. The DNA of the CDR3 is TGCGCCAGCAGCTTGGCCGACAGGAACACCGGGGAGCTGTTTTTT. This translates into CASSLADRNTGELFF. The V call is TRBV5-1, the J call TRBJ2-2; perhaps TRBD1 as D (5 bases). Germline assignment: CDR1 SGHRS and CDR2 YFSETQ. The CDR3 runs 15 residues. The V end lost 0 bases, the J end lost 1 base, and 7 bases lay between the germline ends.

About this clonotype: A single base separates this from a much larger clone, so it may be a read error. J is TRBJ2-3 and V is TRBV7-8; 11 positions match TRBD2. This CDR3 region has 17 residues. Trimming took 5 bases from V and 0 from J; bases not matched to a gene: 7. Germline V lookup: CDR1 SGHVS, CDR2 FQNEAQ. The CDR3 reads CASSQKRLAGSTDTQYF. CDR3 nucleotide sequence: TGTGCCAGCAGCCAGAAAAGACTAGCGGGGAGCACAGATACGCAGTATTTT.

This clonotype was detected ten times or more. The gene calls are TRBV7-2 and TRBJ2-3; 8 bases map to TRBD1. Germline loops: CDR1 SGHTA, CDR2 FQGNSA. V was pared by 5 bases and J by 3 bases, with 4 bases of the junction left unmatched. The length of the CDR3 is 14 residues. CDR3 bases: TGTGCCAGCAGCCCCCGACAGGGGACAGATACGCAGTATTTT. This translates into CASSPRQGTDTQYF.

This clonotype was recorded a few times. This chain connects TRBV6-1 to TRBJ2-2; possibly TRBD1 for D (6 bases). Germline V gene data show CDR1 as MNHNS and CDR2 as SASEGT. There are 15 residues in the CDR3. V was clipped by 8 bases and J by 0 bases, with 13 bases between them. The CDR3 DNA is TGTGCCAGCCTGGAAGGGACAACGAACACCGGGGAGCTGTTTTTT. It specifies CASLEGTTNTGELFF.

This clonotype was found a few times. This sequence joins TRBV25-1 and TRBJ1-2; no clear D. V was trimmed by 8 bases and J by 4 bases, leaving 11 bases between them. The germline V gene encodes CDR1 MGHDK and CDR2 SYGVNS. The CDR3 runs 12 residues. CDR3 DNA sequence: TGTGCCAGCTACACCGCCGTCTATGGCTACACCTTC. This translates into CASYTAVYGYTF.

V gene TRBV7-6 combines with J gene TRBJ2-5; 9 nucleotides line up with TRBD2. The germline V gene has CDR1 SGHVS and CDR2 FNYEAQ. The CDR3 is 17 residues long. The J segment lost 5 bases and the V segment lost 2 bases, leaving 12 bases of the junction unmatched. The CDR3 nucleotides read TGTGCCAGCAGCTTAAGGTCTAGCGGGGTCTGGCAGGAGACCCAGTACTTC. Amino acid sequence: CASSLRSSGVWQETQYF.